The 25 T cell receptor beta chains presented below share a single source sample, sequenced in a study of T-cell memory formation after mild COVID-19. TCRdb recomputed calls from the 5' RACE reads with MiXCR, one row per CDR3 protein. The sample lists a few hundred thousand distinct CDR3 sequences, under 30% occurring once. The specimen was PBMCs or a T cell subset sorted from them (not recorded which). The receptors derive from an adult woman who had mild COVID-19 (a few samples of this study predate the infection). Cell type and time point are not known.

This clonotype showed up just a few times. This rearrangement joins TRBV20-1 to TRBJ1-2; possibly TRBD1 for D (5 bases). Germline V gene data show CDR1 as DFQATT and CDR2 as SNEGSKA (reference sequence). This CDR3 has 12 residues. Trimming took 6 bases from V and 4 from J, leaving 12 bases between them. The CDR3, as DNA: TGCAGTGCCCTACACGGGACCTATGGCTACACCTTC. Translated: CSALHGTYGYTF.

In this sample, this clonotype turned up a few times. The J gene is TRBJ1-1, the V gene TRBV7-9; 8 bases line up with TRBD1. Germline values: CDR1 SEHNR, CDR2 FQNEAQ (reference sequence). The V and J ends lost 3 bases and 6 bases, in that order; junction bases with no gene match: 3. CDR3 length: 13 residues. CDR3 loop: CASSFTGGAEAFF. CDR3 bases: TGTGCCAGCAGCTTCACAGGGGGGGCTGAAGCTTTCTTT.

V gene TRBV5-1 combines with J gene TRBJ2-7; 8 bases match TRBD1. Germline lookup yields CDR1 SGHRS and CDR2 YFSETQ. V shed 4 bases, J shed 0 bases, and the junction held 6 bases outside the gene matches. The length of the CDR3 is 15 residues. In nucleotides, the CDR3 is TGCGCCAGCAGCCCGACAGGGGCCTACTCCTACGAGCAGTACTTC. It is translated as CASSPTGAYSYEQYF.

This clonotype was counted between two and nine times. CDR3 DNA sequence: TGTGCCAGCAGTGGCAGGGGGAACTATGGCTACACCTTC. This codes for CASSGRGNYGYTF. The genes are TRBV12-3 or TRBV12-4 and TRBJ1-2, with TRBD1 matching over 7 bases. The CDR3 contains 13 residues. The V gene end was trimmed by 5 bases and the J gene end by 2 bases; junction bases not matched to a gene: 2.

The chain links TRBV29-1 to TRBJ1-1, with TRBD1 matching 7 bases. The CDR3 is made up of 12 amino acids. The germline CDR1 and CDR2 sequences are SQVTM and ANQGSEA. Trimming removed 0 bases from V and 6 bases from J; junction bases left unmatched: 1. In nucleotides, the CDR3 is TGCAGCGTTGAAGACCAGGGGGCTGAAGCTTTCTTT. Translating it yields CSVEDQGAEAFF.

This clonotype has just a few counts. The CDR3 DNA is TGTGCCAGCAGGTACCGCATTGAGCAGTTCTTC. Its protein product is CASRYRIEQFF. The V gene is TRBV7-9, the J gene TRBJ2-1; no reliable D call. Germline V lookup: CDR1 SEHNR, CDR2 FQNEAQ (reference sequence). Trimming cost V 6 bases and J 9 bases, with 9 bases left between them. The CDR3 spans 11 residues.

This clonotype appeared many times. The rearrangement links TRBV10-2 to TRBJ2-3, with D uncertain. The CDR3 consists of 12 residues. The V gene lost 4 bases and the J gene lost 5 bases, with 7 bases spanning the gap. The germline gives CDR1 WSHSY, CDR2 SAAADI. DNA for the CDR3: TGCGCCAGCAGTGTAAAGGTAGATACGCAGTATTTT. It specifies CASSVKVDTQYF.

The CDR3, as DNA: TGTGCCAGCAGTGAAGCGTGGAGGGGGCTGGATGGCTACACCTTC. It encodes CASSEAWRGLDGYTF. This rearrangement joins TRBV6-1 to TRBJ1-2; 7 bases map to TRBD1. V shed 0 bases, J shed 6 bases, and the junction held 7 bases outside the gene matches. The germline V gene encodes CDR1 MNHNS and CDR2 SASEGT. This CDR3 spans 15 amino acids.

This clonotype was counted between two and nine times. The V and J genes are TRBV5-1 and TRBJ2-7, with D unresolved. The CDR3 loop spans 14 amino acids. V lost 0 bases to trimming and J lost 4 bases, with 11 bases between them. Germline V lookup: CDR1 SGHRS, CDR2 YFSETQ. The CDR3 coding sequence is TGCGCCAGCAGCTTGGTGGGCAGTGATTACGAGCAGTACTTC. Translated: CASSLVGSDYEQYF. The whole variable domain, remainder taken from reference TRBV5-1 and TRBJ2-7, is KAGVTQTPRYLIKTRGQQVTLSCSPISGHRSVSWYQQTPGQGLQFLFEYFSETQRNKGNFPGRFSGRQFSNSRSEMNVSTLELGDSALYLCASSLVGSDYEQYFGPGTRLTVT.

This clonotype was picked up a small number of times. The chain couples TRBV20-1 to TRBJ1-1; D is ambiguous. V gave up 3 bases and J gave up 6 bases, with 11 bases separating them. The germline CDR1 and CDR2 sequences are DFQATT and SNEGSKA (reference sequence). This CDR3 comprises 12 residues. For the CDR3, the DNA is TGCAGTGCTAGTGAGGGCTCGGCTGAAGCTTTCTTT. It translates to CSASEGSAEAFF.

In this sample, this clonotype turned up a few times. The rearrangement uses TRBV24-1 and TRBJ2-3; D gene uncertain. Trimming removed 4 bases from V and 7 bases from J, with 11 bases in between. The germline gives CDR1 KGHDR, CDR2 SFDVKD. CDR3 length: 13 amino acids. DNA for the CDR3: TGTGCCACCAGTGACCCAGTCACCTATACGCAGTATTTT. Its protein is CATSDPVTYTQYF.

Only a few counts were recorded for this clonotype. The gene calls are TRBV6-6 and TRBJ2-3; TRBD2 matches 12 bases. J lost 4 bases, V lost 6 bases, and 14 bases had no gene match. Per germline, CDR1 MNHNY and CDR2 SVGAGI (reference sequence). The CDR3 length is 18 residues. CDR3 residues: CASRAAPSGRAPADTQYF. The CDR3 DNA reads TGTGCCAGCAGAGCCGCCCCTAGCGGGAGGGCTCCTGCAGATACGCAGTATTTT.

In its sample, this clonotype was seen once. The chain couples TRBV10-3 to TRBJ1-4; possible D gene TRBD1, 5 bases. The V end was cut by 0 bases, the J end by 8 bases, with 13 bases between. There are 15 residues in the CDR3. CDR1 and CDR2 (germline): ENHRY, SYGVKD. The CDR3 nucleotides are TGTGCCATCAGTGAGTCGACTCTTCCAGGGGAAAAACTGTTTTTT. This gives the protein CAISESTLPGEKLFF.

This clonotype appeared a few times. The chain is built from TRBV11-2 and TRBJ2-1; perhaps TRBD2 as D (6 bases). The germline gives CDR1 SGHAT, CDR2 FQNNGV. V lost 1 base to trimming and J lost 0 bases, with 10 bases between them. This CDR3 is 16 amino acids long. CDR3 residues: CASSLVGGNSYNEQFF. The CDR3, as DNA: TGTGCCAGCAGCTTAGTCGGCGGGAACTCCTACAATGAGCAGTTCTTC.

The chain carries TRBV4-2 and TRBJ2-7; 8 bases are a match to TRBD2. The CDR3 is 17 amino acids. Germline values: CDR1 LGHNA, CDR2 YNFKEQ. J was trimmed by 0 bases and V by 0 bases; bases with no gene match: 7. CDR3 loop: CASSQDERLAGSYEQYF. The CDR3 DNA sequence: TGTGCCAGCAGCCAAGATGAGAGGCTAGCGGGCTCCTACGAGCAGTACTTC.

The V call is TRBV7-9, the J call TRBJ2-3; D uncertain. The germline CDR1 and CDR2 sequences are SEHNR and FQNEAQ (reference sequence). V gave up 5 bases and J gave up 1 base, with 7 bases separating them. The CDR3 spans 13 residues. DNA of the CDR3: TGTGCCAGCAGCGCCAACCGCACAGATACGCAGTATTTT. Amino acids: CASSANRTDTQYF. The variable domain in full, with the rest retrieved from reference TRBV7-9 and TRBJ2-3, is DTGVSQNPRHKITKRGQNVTFRCDPISEHNRLYWYRQTLGQGPEFLTYFQNEAQLEKSRLLSDRFSAERPKGSFSTLEIQRTEQGDSAMYLCASSANRTDTQYFGPGTRLTVL.

A few counts support this clonotype. This chain links TRBV4-1 with TRBJ2-7; perhaps TRBD2 as D (7 bases). Germline CDR1 MGHRA, CDR2 YSYEKL. This CDR3 comprises 14 residues. The V and J ends lost 8 bases and 2 bases respectively, with 16 bases between them. CDR3 in DNA: TGCGCCAGCGCGCCACGGGGGGCCGCCTACGAGCAGTACTTC. Its protein product is CASAPRGAAYEQYF.

The V gene is TRBV15, the J gene TRBJ2-2, with D unclear. Trimming left V 0 bases short and J 0 bases short, with 8 bases between. CDR1 is LNHNV and CDR2 is YYDKDF in the germline V gene (reference sequence). The CDR3 is 16 amino acids. The CDR3 DNA sequence: TGTGCCACCAGCAGAGAACGTAGCCCGAACACCGGGGAGCTGTTTTTT. It specifies CATSRERSPNTGELFF.

The table lists this clonotype with a few counts. The rearrangement uses TRBV6-2 or TRBV6-3 and TRBJ2-1, with 8 bases matching TRBD1. The CDR3 contains 13 residues. Trimming took 0 bases from V and 12 from J; bases not matched to a gene: 4. Germline assignment: CDR1 MNHEY and CDR2 SVGEGT. The CDR3 nucleotides read TGTGCCAGCAGTTACTCGGACAGGGAAAGGCAGTTCTTC. Residues: CASSYSDRERQFF.

This clonotype has only a few counts. The rearrangement uses TRBV7-8 and TRBJ2-3; 11 bases agree with TRBD2. Germline V gene lookup returns CDR1 SGHVS and CDR2 FQNEAQ. Trimming removed 5 bases from V and 4 bases from J; junction bases left unmatched: 11. The CDR3 is made up of 17 amino acids. In DNA form, the CDR3 reads TGTGCCAGCAGCCCCATCCTACTAGCGGGAGCTTCAGATACGCAGTATTTT. Translation: CASSPILLAGASDTQYF.

V usage is TRBV6-5 and J usage is TRBJ2-7; D not certain. The germline V and J ends were trimmed by 10 bases and 2 bases, with 9 bases remaining between them. The CDR3 extends over 11 amino acids. Germline lookup yields CDR1 MNHEY and CDR2 SVGAGI. CDR3 sequence (DNA): TGTGCCACCGCAACCCCCTACGAGCAGTACTTC. The encoded protein is CATATPYEQYF.

The gene calls are TRBV5-4 and TRBJ2-5; D might be TRBD2 (6 bases). This CDR3 is 15 amino acids long. With 2 bases removed from V and 3 bases from J, the gap between germline ends came to 14 bases. Germline lookup yields CDR1 SGHNT and CDR2 YYREEE (reference sequence). As DNA, the CDR3 is TGTGCCAGCAGCTTCCCGTTAGCGGAAAAAGAGACCCAGTACTTC. Translation gives CASSFPLAEKETQYF.

This clonotype was found a few times. The chain has TRBV6-2 or TRBV6-3 and TRBJ1-5, with 8 bases lining up with TRBD1. Looked up from germline, CDR1 is MNHEY and CDR2 is SVGEGT. V trimming: 5 bases; J trimming: 5 bases; junction bases outside the gene matches: 8. This CDR3 has 15 residues. The CDR3 DNA is TGTGCCAGCAGTCCGACAGGGGAAAGTTATCAGCCCCAGCATTTT. It encodes CASSPTGESYQPQHF.

This clonotype was detected a few times. The chain has TRBV20-1 and TRBJ1-5, with D tentatively TRBD1 (6 bases). This CDR3 has 14 amino acids. Trimming shortened V by 6 bases and J by 2 bases, and 14 bases separated the two germline ends. Germline V gene sequence: CDR1 DFQATT, CDR2 SNEGSKA (reference sequence). DNA of the CDR3: TGCAGTGCCTCCACAGGGAGCGGCAATCAGCCCCAGCATTTT. Translated, it gives CSASTGSGNQPQHF.

This clonotype has more than one count but fewer than ten. J is TRBJ2-7 and V is TRBV29-1, with unresolved D. The CDR3 sequence is 13 residues long. Trimming took off 3 bases at V and 3 bases at J, with 12 bases between the two ends. Germline loops: CDR1 SQVTM, CDR2 ANQGSEA. CDR3 sequence (DNA): TGCAGCGTTGATTCAGGCGGAAACTACGAGCAGTACTTC. Translating it yields CSVDSGGNYEQYF.